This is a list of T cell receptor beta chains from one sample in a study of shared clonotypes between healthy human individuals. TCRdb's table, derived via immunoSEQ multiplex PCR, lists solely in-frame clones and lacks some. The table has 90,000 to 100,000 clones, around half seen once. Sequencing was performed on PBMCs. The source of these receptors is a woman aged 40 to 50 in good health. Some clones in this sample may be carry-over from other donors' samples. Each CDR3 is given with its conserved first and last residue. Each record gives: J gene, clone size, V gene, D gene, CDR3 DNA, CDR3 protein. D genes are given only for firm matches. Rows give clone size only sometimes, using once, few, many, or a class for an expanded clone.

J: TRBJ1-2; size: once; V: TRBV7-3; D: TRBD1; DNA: TGTGCCAGCAGCTTCGACAGGGACTATGGCTACACCTTC; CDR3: CASSFDRDYGYTF
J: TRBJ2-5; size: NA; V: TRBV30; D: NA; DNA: TGTGCCTGGAGTCCCGGGGGTCGGCTCCAAGAGACCCAGTACTTC; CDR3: CAWSPGGRLQETQYF
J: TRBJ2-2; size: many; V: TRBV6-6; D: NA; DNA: TGTGCCACCCACAGGGCGGAGGCCGGGGAGCTGTTTTTT; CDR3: CATHRAEAGELFF
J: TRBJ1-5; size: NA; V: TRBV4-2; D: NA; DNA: TGTGCCAGCAGCTTGGGTCAGACGCTGAATCAGCCCCAGCATTTT; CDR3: CASSLGQTLNQPQHF
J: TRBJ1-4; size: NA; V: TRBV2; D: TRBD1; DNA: TGTGCCATCACTAGGGGGCCAACTAATGAAAAACTGTTTTTT; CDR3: CAITRGPTNEKLFF
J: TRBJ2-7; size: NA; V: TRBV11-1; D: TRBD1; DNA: TGTGCCAGCAGCACGACACGGGACAGACCCTACGAGCAGTACTTC; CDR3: CASSTTRDRPYEQYF
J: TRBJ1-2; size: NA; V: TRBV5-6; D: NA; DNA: TGTGCCAGCAGCTTGGGTCGCCAGGGCTATGGCTACACCTTC; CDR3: CASSLGRQGYGYTF
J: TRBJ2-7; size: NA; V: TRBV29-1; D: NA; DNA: TGCAGCGTTAGGGGGGATCGAATGACAGGGAACGACTACGAGCAGTACTTC; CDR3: CSVRGDRMTGNDYEQYF
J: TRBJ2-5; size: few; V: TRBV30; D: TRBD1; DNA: TGTGCCTGGAGTTTGGGACAGCAAGAGACCCAGTACTTC; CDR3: CAWSLGQQETQYF
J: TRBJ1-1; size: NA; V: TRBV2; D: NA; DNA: TGTGCCAGCAGTGAAGGTCTGAACACTGAAGCTTTCTTT; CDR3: CASSEGLNTEAFF
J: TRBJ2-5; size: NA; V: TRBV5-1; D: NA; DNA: TGCGCCAGCAGCTCCTCAGGGGCAGAGACCCAGTACTTC; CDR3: CASSSSGAETQYF
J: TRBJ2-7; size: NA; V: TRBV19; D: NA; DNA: TGTGCCAGTAGCACACAACAAGACATAACCTACGAGCAGTACTTC; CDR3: CASSTQQDITYEQYF
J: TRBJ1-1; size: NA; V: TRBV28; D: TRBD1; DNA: TGTGCCAGCAGTTTGAGGCAGGGGGTAGTTTACACGAGCACTGAAGCTTTCTTT; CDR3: CASSLRQGVVYTSTEAFF
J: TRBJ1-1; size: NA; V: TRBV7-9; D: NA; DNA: TGTGCCAGCAGCCAATCCGGTGGGCCTGAAGCTTTCTTT; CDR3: CASSQSGGPEAFF